A single sample is the source of the 26 T cell receptor beta chains below, sequenced in a study of Ad26.COV2.S vaccination and SARS-CoV-2 variants. Assay: immunoSEQ multiplex PCR; the TCRdb copy retains only in-frame clones and omits some. The profile shows around 320,000 clones, roughly 84% of them singletons. The treatment denotes: 15 to 20 received Ad26.COV2.S at low or high dose, single or two shots; roughly 5 received placebo; per-sample allocation not given. At day 63 after the first vaccine or placebo injection, samples were drawn. The specimen was peripheral blood, collected in a trial of Ad26.COV2.S vaccine versus placebo. The source is a person between 18 and 65 years old who received the Ad26.COV2.S COVID-19 vaccine or a placebo.

This clone was recorded a few times. The rearrangement links TRBV6-5 to TRBJ2-7; 9 bases map to TRBD1. The CDR3 is 14 amino acids. Germline assignment: CDR1 MNHEY and CDR2 SVGAGI. J was trimmed by 2 bases and V by 11 bases; bases with no gene match: 10. CDR3 region: CAFRAGTGTYEQYF. The CDR3 DNA reads TGTGCCTTCCGGGCGGGGACAGGGACCTACGAGCAGTACTTC.

This sequence joins TRBV4-1 and TRBJ2-3; D ambiguous. This CDR3 has 16 residues. The V end was cut by 0 bases, the J end by 1 base, with 11 bases between. Germline assignment: CDR1 MGHRA and CDR2 YSYEKL. DNA of the CDR3: TGCGCCAGCAGCCAAGATAGTTACAGCCGCACAGATACGCAGTATTTT. Protein: CASSQDSYSRTDTQYF.

The chain has TRBV5-1 and TRBJ1-2; no firm D call. This CDR3 contains 14 residues. V was trimmed by 4 bases and J by 3 bases, leaving 13 bases between them. The germline V gene encodes CDR1 SGHRS and CDR2 YFSETQ. The CDR3 is CASSTLFGDYGYTF. The CDR3 nucleotides read TGCGCCAGCAGCACCCTATTCGGGGACTATGGCTACACCTTC.

The gene calls are TRBV19 and TRBJ1-1, with D possibly matching TRBD1 (5 bases). V was trimmed by 2 bases and J by 6 bases, leaving 10 bases between them. In germline, CDR1 is LNHDA, CDR2 SQIVND (reference sequence). This CDR3 has 13 amino acids. The CDR3 loop reads CASSISGAPEAFF. The CDR3 DNA reads TGTGCCAGTAGTATATCCGGGGCCCCTGAAGCTTTCTTT.

The chain joins TRBV3-1 (or the pseudogene TRBV3-2) to TRBJ2-3, with TRBD2 identical over 9 bases. Germline V lookup: CDR1 LGHDT, CDR2 YNNKEL (reference sequence). Losses at the gene ends were 4 bases for V and 2 bases for J; bases not matched to a gene: 4. The CDR3 is made up of 15 amino acids. The CDR3 loop reads CASSLAGADTDTQYF. The DNA for the CDR3 is TGTGCCAGCAGCCTAGCGGGGGCCGACACAGATACGCAGTATTTT.

This clone has just a few counts. The chain couples TRBV28 to TRBJ2-3; D call uncertain. Trimming pared 3 bases from V and 1 base from J, leaving 8 bases between. This CDR3 region has 14 residues. Germline V gene sequence: CDR1 MDHEN, CDR2 SYDVKM. CDR3 amino acids: CASSFLSGTDTQYF. The CDR3 region has the DNA TGTGCCAGCAGTTTCCTGTCGGGCACAGATACGCAGTATTTT.

V usage is TRBV7-9 and J usage is TRBJ1-1; tentatively, D is TRBD1 (6 bases). The CDR3 is 15 residues long. Germline V gives CDR1 SEHNR, CDR2 FQNEAQ (reference sequence). Trimming cost V 10 bases and J 2 bases, with 20 bases left between them. The CDR3 protein is CAIPVAGELNTEAFF. In DNA form, the CDR3 reads TGTGCCATTCCCGTGGCAGGGGAACTAAACACTGAAGCTTTCTTT.

This clone was detected many times. The chain carries TRBV7-9 and TRBJ1-6, with 8 bases aligning to TRBD1. The V and J ends lost 4 bases and 9 bases, in that order; junction bases with no gene match: 14. The CDR3 length is 17 residues. In germline, CDR1 is SEHNR, CDR2 FQNEAQ (reference sequence). The CDR3 DNA reads TGTGCCAGCAGCTCGGTGGGAGGGAACAGGGGGTTTTCACCCCTCCACTTT. Protein: CASSSVGGNRGFSPLHF.

This chain joins TRBV7-9 and TRBJ1-2, with D maybe TRBD1 (5 bases). Trimming shortened V by 1 base and J by 8 bases, and 11 bases separated the two germline ends. The CDR3 covers 13 residues. CDR1 is SEHNR and CDR2 is FQNEAQ in the germline V gene (reference sequence). The CDR3 loop reads CASSLGGRDGYTF. The CDR3 region has the DNA TGTGCCAGCAGCTTAGGCGGCAGGGACGGCTACACCTTC.

The chain couples TRBV5-5 to TRBJ2-1; weak D call: TRBD1 (6 bases). The V end was cut by 4 bases, the J end by 4 bases, with 9 bases between. Germline CDR1 is SGHKS and CDR2 is YYEKEE (reference sequence). The CDR3 extends over 13 amino acids. The CDR3 region is CASSHDRYNEQFF. CDR3 in DNA: TGTGCCAGCAGCCACGACAGGTACAATGAGCAGTTCTTC. Looking up the rest from reference TRBV5-5 and TRBJ2-1 gives the full variable domain: DAGVTQSPTHLIKTRGQQVTLRCSPISGHKSVSWYQQVLGQGPQFIFQYYEKEERGRGNFPDRFSARQFPNYSSELNVNALLLGDSALYLCASSHDRYNEQFFGPGTRLTVL.

In regard to this clone: This same CDR3 is encoded by further DNA sequences in the sample. This chain connects TRBV6-2 or TRBV6-3 to TRBJ1-5; no reliable D call. V was clipped by 0 bases and J by 5 bases, with 2 bases between them. This CDR3 comprises 12 residues. Germline CDR1 MNHEY, CDR2 SVGEGT. The CDR3 DNA follows: TGTGCCAGCAGTTACTCTTATCAGCCCCAGCATTTT. It codes for CASSYSYQPQHF.

CDR3 amino acids: CASSLGQGWGTEAFF. For the CDR3, the DNA is TGCGCCAGCAGCTTGGGACAGGGCTGGGGCACTGAAGCTTTCTTT. V usage is TRBV5-1 and J usage is TRBJ1-1; 7 nucleotides agree with TRBD1. The CDR3 spans 15 residues. Germline lookup yields CDR1 SGHRS and CDR2 YFSETQ. V lost 0 bases and J lost 4; bases outside the gene matches: 6.

The sample holds one count of this clone. This rearrangement joins TRBV6-2 or TRBV6-3 to TRBJ2-3; no firm D call. V lost 5 bases and J lost 3, with 6 bases in between. Germline values: CDR1 MNHEY, CDR2 SVGEGT. The CDR3 covers 12 residues. The CDR3 DNA sequence: TGTGCCAGCAGTCAAAATACAGATACGCAGTATTTT. Amino acid sequence: CASSQNTDTQYF.

V usage is TRBV7-9 and J usage is TRBJ1-6; D might be TRBD1 (6 bases). V lost 1 base, J lost 7 bases, and 11 bases lay in between. There are 15 residues in the CDR3. CDR1 and CDR2 (germline): SEHNR, FQNEAQ (reference sequence). In DNA, the CDR3 is TGTGCCAGCAGCTTAGTTTCAGGGGAGAATTCACCCCTCCACTTT. This encodes CASSLVSGENSPLHF.

The chain has TRBV11-2 and TRBJ1-2, with D possibly matching TRBD1 (5 bases). Germline-derived CDR1 and CDR2 are SGHAT and FQNNGV. The length of the CDR3 is 16 residues. V was pared by 6 bases and J by 8 bases, with 25 bases between. In DNA form, the CDR3 reads TGTGCCAGCAGTCTAGGGTGGGGCGGCGGACCCGAGGGCTACACCTTC. This encodes CASSLGWGGGPEGYTF.

This clone was counted between two and nine times. This rearrangement joins TRBV4-2 to TRBJ1-3; perhaps TRBD1 as D (5 bases). Looked up from germline, CDR1 is LGHNA and CDR2 is YNFKEQ. V lost 2 bases and J lost 2, with 13 bases in between. The CDR3 totals 16 residues. As DNA, the CDR3 is TGTGCCAGCAGCCAACCCGGGGGGGGTGCTGGAAACACCATATATTTT. Its translation is CASSQPGGGAGNTIYF.

The J gene is TRBJ2-3, the V gene TRBV2; the D gene is possibly TRBD1 (6 bases). The V gene lost 8 bases and the J gene lost 6 bases, with 21 bases spanning the gap. From germline, CDR1 is SNHLY and CDR2 FYNNEI. The CDR3 spans 15 residues. CDR3 protein: CASWGQGIVADTQYF. CDR3 sequence (DNA): TGTGCCAGCTGGGGCCAGGGGATAGTTGCGGATACGCAGTATTTT.

For this clone: Compared with germline, one end of the junction differs, possibly owing to a read error. The chain employs TRBV7-3 and TRBJ2-1; 7 nucleotides match TRBD1. The CDR3 contains 12 residues. Germline loops: CDR1 SGHTA, CDR2 FQGTGA. The CDR3 bases are TGTGCCAGCAGCTTACACGGACAGGCCTTGGTCTTC. Residues: CASSLHGQALVF.

The rearrangement uses TRBV5-6 and TRBJ1-1; D not resolved. CDR3 length: 12 amino acids. CDR1 and CDR2 from the germline V gene are SGHDT and YYEEEE. V lost 0 bases, J lost 6 bases, and 6 bases lay in between. DNA for the CDR3: TGTGCCAGCAGCTTGGTGGACGCTGAAGCTTTCTTT. Its translation: CASSLVDAEAFF.

The chain recombines TRBV30 with TRBJ2-7; D gene ambiguous. This CDR3 spans 18 amino acids. Deletions cut 0 bases from V and 1 base from J, with 22 bases between. Germline CDR1 GTSNPN, CDR2 SVGIG (reference sequence). The CDR3 DNA reads as TGTGCCTGGAGTGTACAGTCCTTGGTCCCGCTTAAGTCCTACGAGCAGTACTTC. Amino acid sequence: CAWSVQSLVPLKSYEQYF.

The V gene is TRBV7-6, the J gene TRBJ2-3, with TRBD1 matching over 7 bases. V trimming: 3 bases; J trimming: 2 bases; junction bases outside the gene matches: 8. In germline, CDR1 is SGHVS, CDR2 FNYEAQ. The CDR3 length is 16 residues. CDR3 residues: CASSLMGTAYTDTQYF. Written as DNA, the CDR3 is TGTGCCAGCAGCTTGATGGGGACAGCCTACACAGATACGCAGTATTTT.

This clone was observed a few times. The chain links TRBV6-5 to TRBJ1-6, with D tentatively TRBD1 (6 bases). Trimming left V 2 bases short and J 7 bases short, with 9 bases between. Germline V gene lookup returns CDR1 MNHEY and CDR2 SVGAGI. The CDR3 is 14 residues long. CDR3 residues: CASSYRTDNSPLHF. DNA of the CDR3: TGTGCCAGCAGTTACCGGACAGACAATTCACCCCTCCACTTT.

In its sample, this clone was seen once. This sequence joins TRBV5-1 and TRBJ1-4; the D gene is possibly TRBD1 (5 bases). CDR1 and CDR2 (germline): SGHRS, YFSETQ. Trimming shortened V by 4 bases and J by 2 bases, and 12 bases separated the two germline ends. CDR3 size: 15 residues. In DNA form, the CDR3 reads TGCGCCAGCAGCCTTTCAGGGTCGACTAATGAAAAACTGTTTTTT. It yields the protein CASSLSGSTNEKLFF. Filled out from reference TRBV5-1 and TRBJ1-4, the complete variable domain reads KAGVTQTPRYLIKTRGQQVTLSCSPISGHRSVSWYQQTPGQGLQFLFEYFSETQRNKGNFPGRFSGRQFSNSRSEMNVSTLELGDSALYLCASSLSGSTNEKLFFGSGTQLSVL.

The chain couples TRBV20-1 to TRBJ2-7; 9 nucleotides line up with TRBD2. V was clipped by 3 bases and J by 2 bases; unmatched bases: 5. CDR1 and CDR2 from the germline V gene are DFQATT and SNEGSKA (reference sequence). This CDR3 is built from 14 residues. This CDR3 reads CSASPSGVTYEQYF. The DNA for the CDR3 is TGCAGTGCTAGTCCTAGCGGGGTAACCTACGAGCAGTACTTC.

The chain joins TRBV11-3 to TRBJ2-3; possibly TRBD1 or TRBD2 for D (7 bases each). Looked up from germline, CDR1 is SGHNT and CDR2 is YENEEA. V was shortened by 5 bases and J by 0 bases, with 27 bases between the two germline ends. CDR3 length equals 20 residues. The CDR3 region has the DNA TGTGCCAGCAGCCCAGGGAGGGGGCGGGGTGCTGGCGGCAGCACAGATACGCAGTATTTT. This gives the protein CASSPGRGRGAGGSTDTQYF.

The chain links TRBV19 to TRBJ2-7; 7 bases are a match to TRBD1. Germline V lookup: CDR1 LNHDA, CDR2 SQIVND (reference sequence). The CDR3 spans 14 residues. Unmatched junction bases numbered 6, after V lost 5 bases and J lost 2 bases. The CDR3: CASSPQGPTYEQYF. As DNA, the CDR3 is TGTGCCAGTAGTCCACAGGGGCCAACCTACGAGCAGTACTTC.